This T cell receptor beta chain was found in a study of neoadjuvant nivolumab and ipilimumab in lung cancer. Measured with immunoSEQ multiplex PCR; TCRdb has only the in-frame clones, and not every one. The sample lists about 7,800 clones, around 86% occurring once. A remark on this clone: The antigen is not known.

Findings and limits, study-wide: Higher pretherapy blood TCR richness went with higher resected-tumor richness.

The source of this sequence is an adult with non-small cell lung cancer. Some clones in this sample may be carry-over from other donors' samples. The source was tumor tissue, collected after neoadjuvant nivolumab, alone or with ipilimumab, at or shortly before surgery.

CDR3: CAWSVPPSQPQHF. CDR3 nucleotides: TGTGCCTGGAGTGTACCTCCGAGTCAGCCCCAGCATTTT. This chain joins TRBV30 and TRBJ1-5, with D unresolved. Trimming stripped 0 bases from V and 6 bases from J, with 9 bases between. Germline V gives CDR1 GTSNPN, CDR2 SVGIG (reference sequence). This CDR3 has 13 residues.